The 23 T cell receptor beta chains given below trace back to one sample, sequenced in a study of blood T cell repertoires in COVID-19 (dated by TCRdb to 2018 to 2020). Receptor amplification or capture employed the immunoSEQ multiplex PCR assay. TCRdb holds this immuneACCESS table with in-frame rearrangements only. Some clones are missing; in checked studies, unresolved V genes explain under half, and the rest has no known cause. Within this sample are around 250,000 clones, with approximately 82% of them counted one time only. The ten most abundant clones make up roughly 9.4% of the sample. Material for sequencing was peripheral blood. These TCRs come from a man aged 35-49 years with active or convalescent COVID-19.

This sequence joins TRBV6-5 and TRBJ1-5; D unclear. Germline CDR1 reads MNHEY; CDR2 reads SVGAGI. There are 15 residues in the CDR3. The ends were cut back, 2 bases at V and 0 bases at J, with 8 bases in the middle. CDR3 coding DNA: TGTGCCAGCAGTTACCAGTTAAATAGCAATCAGCCCCAGCATTTT. Translated: CASSYQLNSNQPQHF.

This clone was detected only once. This chain connects TRBV29-1 to TRBJ1-1; the match to TRBD1 covers 9 bases. The CDR3 is 13 amino acids. Per germline, CDR1 SQVTM and CDR2 ANQGSEA. The V and J ends lost 7 bases and 4 bases, in that order; junction bases with no gene match: 7. Here the CDR3 reads CSGRQGEVTEAFF. As DNA, the CDR3 is TGCAGCGGAAGACAGGGGGAGGTCACTGAAGCTTTCTTT.

The CDR3 here is CASSLDTRNYVGELFF. The CDR3 DNA follows: TGCGCCAGCAGCTTGGATACTAGAAATTATGTCGGGGAGCTGTTTTTT. The chain recombines TRBV5-1 with TRBJ2-2; D might be TRBD2 (5 bases). Trimming removed 0 bases at V and 7 bases at J, with 16 bases between. CDR1 is SGHRS and CDR2 is YFSETQ in the germline V gene. The CDR3 is 16 residues long.

The J gene is TRBJ2-7, the V gene TRBV20-1; D is ambiguous. Deletions cut 4 bases from V and 4 bases from J, with 8 bases between. Per germline, CDR1 DFQATT and CDR2 SNEGSKA (reference sequence). The CDR3 totals 11 residues. In DNA form, the CDR3 reads TGCAGTGCTACTCCCCGTTACGAGCAGTACTTC. Translated: CSATPRYEQYF.

The V gene is TRBV28, the J gene TRBJ2-7; 9 bases fit TRBD1. Germline V gives CDR1 MDHEN, CDR2 SYDVKM. J gave up 0 bases and V 6 bases, and 9 bases lay outside the gene matches. This CDR3 has 16 amino acids. CDR3 sequence reads: CASSGPGQGSSYEQYF. The CDR3 coding sequence is TGTGCCAGCAGCGGACCAGGACAGGGGAGCTCCTACGAGCAGTACTTC.

The chain is built from TRBV30 and TRBJ2-1, with a possible D match to TRBD2 (6 bases). The germline V gene has CDR1 GTSNPN and CDR2 SVGIG (reference sequence). The CDR3 has 12 residues. V was shortened by 3 bases and J by 10 bases, with 13 bases between the two germline ends. CDR3 in amino acids: CAWSLPGLEQFF. The CDR3 DNA reads as TGTGCCTGGAGCCTCCCGGGACTCGAGCAGTTCTTC.

The rearrangement uses TRBV19 and TRBJ1-3; D is unclear. Trimming stripped 7 bases from V and 0 bases from J, with 19 bases between. Germline values: CDR1 LNHDA, CDR2 SQIVND (reference sequence). The CDR3 runs to 17 residues. The CDR3 reads CASTRGGRSNSGNTIYF. The CDR3 DNA is TGTGCCAGTACCCGGGGTGGCAGGAGCAACTCTGGAAACACCATATATTTT.

The chain employs TRBV30 and TRBJ1-4; 7 nucleotides line up with TRBD1. Trimming cost V 3 bases and J 5 bases; bases outside gene matches: 3. The V gene's germline CDR1 is GTSNPN and CDR2 SVGIG (reference sequence). CDR3 length: 13 residues. The CDR3 nucleotides read TGTGCCTGGAGGGGACAGAACAATGAAAAACTGTTTTTT. Its protein is CAWRGQNNEKLFF.

V usage is TRBV11-2 and J usage is TRBJ2-2; 7 positions match TRBD2. Germline V gene lookup returns CDR1 SGHAT and CDR2 FQNNGV. The CDR3 extends over 17 amino acids. Unmatched junction bases numbered 9, after V lost 5 bases and J lost 0 bases. Written as DNA, the CDR3 is TGTGCCAGCAGCCGGGGAGGGAGGGCATCGAACACCGGGGAGCTGTTTTTT. Protein product: CASSRGGRASNTGELFF.

V usage is TRBV6-2 or TRBV6-3 and J usage is TRBJ2-1; TRBD1 aligns across 7 bases. The CDR3 covers 14 residues. With 6 bases clipped from V and 6 bases from J, the junction kept 8 bases outside the gene matches. Germline loops: CDR1 MNHEY, CDR2 SVGEGT. CDR3: CASSQERTGNEQFF. The DNA for the CDR3 is TGTGCCAGCAGCCAGGAGCGGACAGGCAATGAGCAGTTCTTC.

The chain joins TRBV27 to TRBJ2-7; 12 nucleotides align to TRBD1. V trimming: 3 bases; J trimming: 5 bases; junction bases outside the gene matches: 2. The germline V gene has CDR1 MNHEY and CDR2 SMNVEV (reference sequence). The length of the CDR3 is 14 residues. CDR3 protein: CASSFGTGGDEQYF. CDR3 DNA sequence: TGTGCCAGCAGTTTTGGGACAGGGGGCGACGAGCAGTACTTC.

The chain couples TRBV5-4 to TRBJ2-5; 10 bases align to TRBD2. The J segment lost 4 bases and the V segment lost 2 bases, leaving 8 bases of the junction unmatched. CDR1 is SGHNT and CDR2 is YYREEE in the germline V gene (reference sequence). There are 16 residues in the CDR3. In DNA, the CDR3 is TGTGCCAGCAGCTTTCCTGAGCGGGAGGGTAGAGAGACCCAGTACTTC. Translation gives CASSFPEREGRETQYF.

The CDR3 DNA reads as TGTGCCAGCAGTTACGGGAACCCCCCGGCGGGGTGGTTAAGCGAGCAGTACTTC. Protein: CASSYGNPPAGWLSEQYF. J is TRBJ2-7 and V is TRBV6-2 or TRBV6-3, with D maybe TRBD2 (6 bases). With 2 bases removed from V and 6 bases from J, the gap between germline ends came to 26 bases. The CDR3 sequence is 18 residues long. In germline, CDR1 is MNHEY, CDR2 SVGEGT.

The V and J genes are TRBV6-5 and TRBJ2-1, with TRBD2 identical over 8 bases. J lost 2 bases, V lost 6 bases, and 6 bases had no gene match. The CDR3 runs 15 residues. The V gene's germline CDR1 is MNHEY and CDR2 SVGAGI. Here the CDR3 reads CASRHTSGPYNEQFF. The CDR3, as DNA: TGTGCCAGCAGACACACTAGCGGCCCCTACAATGAGCAGTTCTTC.

CDR3 protein: CASSVGGFLHGYTF. The CDR3 DNA sequence: TGTGCCAGCAGTGTGGGGGGTTTCCTCCATGGCTACACCTTC. The J gene is TRBJ1-2, the V gene TRBV2; perhaps TRBD1 as D (5 bases). The germline gives CDR1 SNHLY, CDR2 FYNNEI. The ends were cut back, 4 bases at V and 6 bases at J, with 15 bases in the middle. This CDR3 region has 14 residues.

The chain links TRBV3-1 (or the pseudogene TRBV3-2) to TRBJ2-1, with D hard to call. Germline CDR1 is LGHDT and CDR2 is YNNKEL (reference sequence). The CDR3 runs 15 residues. V was trimmed by 2 bases and J by 6 bases, leaving 14 bases between them. CDR3 region: CASSQYPGYFNEQFF. The CDR3 DNA sequence: TGTGCCAGCAGCCAATACCCAGGTTATTTCAATGAGCAGTTCTTC.

This chain links TRBV20-1 with TRBJ1-1, with unresolved D. Germline V gene lookup returns CDR1 DFQATT and CDR2 SNEGSKA (reference sequence). The CDR3 is made up of 14 amino acids. The V end lost 3 bases, the J end lost 1 base, and 12 bases lay between the germline ends. Here the CDR3 reads CSASSTGRNTEAFF. The CDR3 DNA reads TGCAGTGCTAGTTCTACCGGGAGGAACACTGAAGCTTTCTTT.

V gene TRBV3-1 (or the pseudogene TRBV3-2) combines with J gene TRBJ2-1; the match to TRBD1 covers 10 bases. The germline CDR1 and CDR2 sequences are LGHDT and YNNKEL (reference sequence). J lost 4 bases, V lost 2 bases, and 2 bases had no gene match. The CDR3 is 15 amino acids. Here the CDR3 reads CASSQTGQGYNEQFF. DNA of the CDR3: TGTGCCAGCAGCCAAACGGGACAGGGGTACAATGAGCAGTTCTTC.

About this clone itself: This sample includes further DNA sequences coding for the same CDR3. This rearrangement joins TRBV18 to TRBJ2-7; TRBD1 agrees at 7 bases. J gave up 6 bases and V 3 bases, and 2 bases lay outside the gene matches. This CDR3 is 12 amino acids long. Germline V gene sequence: CDR1 KGHSH, CDR2 LQKENI. The CDR3 DNA reads TGTGCCAGCTCACCTGGGACAGTCGAGCAGTACTTC. The encoded protein is CASSPGTVEQYF.

This clone appeared once. The rearrangement links TRBV27 to TRBJ2-1; 7 nucleotides line up with TRBD1. This CDR3 is 15 amino acids long. With V trimmed by 5 bases and J by 2 bases, 6 bases remained unmatched. Germline CDR1 MNHEY, CDR2 SMNVEV (reference sequence). DNA for the CDR3: TGTGCCAGCAGTAGAACCGGGACAGCCTACAATGAGCAGTTCTTC. Residues: CASSRTGTAYNEQFF.

For this clone: Other nucleotide sequences from this sample produce the same CDR3. This chain uses TRBV28 with TRBJ2-1, with 7 bases identical to TRBD2. V lost 9 bases, J lost 0 bases, and 8 bases stayed unmatched. The CDR3 extends over 15 amino acids. CDR1 and CDR2 from the germline V gene are MDHEN and SYDVKM. CDR3 region: CASITGGSSYNEQFF. Written as DNA, the CDR3 is TGTGCCAGTATTACGGGGGGAAGCTCCTACAATGAGCAGTTCTTC.

The chain links TRBV28 to TRBJ2-6; no clear D. The CDR3 has 12 residues. CDR1 is MDHEN and CDR2 is SYDVKM in the germline V gene. V was shortened by 9 bases and J by 2 bases, with 5 bases between the two germline ends. The CDR3 nucleotides are TGTGCCAGTGTAACTGGGGCCAACGTCCTGACTTTC. Its protein is CASVTGANVLTF.

The chain uses TRBV15 and TRBJ1-4; a weak D match, TRBD1 (5 bases). This CDR3 contains 15 residues. CDR1 is LNHNV, CDR2 YYDKDF, per germline (reference sequence). Trimming stripped 0 bases from V and 8 bases from J, with 13 bases between. CDR3 nucleotides: TGTGCCACCAGCAGAGATCTGGGGGGGGACGAAAAACTGTTTTTT. It translates to CATSRDLGGDEKLFF. The variable domain in full, completed from reference TRBV15 and TRBJ1-4, reads DAMVIQNPRYQVTQFGKPVTLSCSQTLNHNVMYWYQQKSSQAPKLLFHYYDKDFNNEADTPDNFQSRRPNTSFCFLDIRSPGLGDTAMYLCATSRDLGGDEKLFFGSGTQLSVL.